Given below is one T cell receptor (beta chain) in context. The data derive from a study of blood T cell repertoires in COVID-19. Looking at the study overall: Whether acute or convalescent, the COVID-19 samples came from the United States, Italy and Spain.

Here immunoSEQ multiplex PCR was the method, and the copy in TCRdb shows in-frame clones only, minus some. This table holds around 170,000 clones, 65% to 90% found once. V was clipped by 0 bases and J by 5 bases, with 12 bases between them. CDR1 is KGHDR, CDR2 SFDVKD, per germline. CDR3 length: 16 residues. The receptor was isolated from a human donor in a cohort sampled during active COVID-19. Sequenced input: peripheral blood. The V and J genes are TRBV24-1 and TRBJ2-2; the D gene is possibly TRBD1 (5 bases). The CDR3 protein is CATSDLAGRATGELFF. CDR3 DNA: TGTGCCACCAGTGATTTGGCAGGGCGCGCGACCGGGGAGCTGTTTTTT.